This T cell receptor (beta chain) was sequenced in a study of shared clonotypes between healthy human individuals. Study-wide results and caveats: Tissues were not sampled, only blood, and their repertoires likely differ.

CDR1 and CDR2 from the germline V gene are SGHNT and YYREEE (reference sequence). Trimming left V 2 bases short and J 5 bases short, with 16 bases between. The length of the CDR3 is 16 residues. The protocol was immunoSEQ multiplex PCR, while the TCRdb copy is restricted to in-frame clones and leaves out a portion. The sample lists 2 million to 2.5 million clones; roughly 93% were seen once. A word on this clone: Its antigen is as yet unknown.

Input material: naive CD4+ T cells from PBMCs. Specified subset: CD45RA+ positively selected. The chain recombines TRBV5-4 with TRBJ1-4; D is uncertain. This clonotype originated in a man younger than 35 in good health. Some clones in this sample may be carry-over from other donors' samples. As DNA, the CDR3 is TGTGCCAGCAGCTTACGAGGAGGTCTGGAAAATGAAAAACTGTTTTTT. This gives the protein CASSLRGGLENEKLFF.